This T cell receptor (beta chain) came from a study of T cells in Graves' hyperthyroidism and ophthalmopathy. Amplified TCR beta CDR3 regions came from RNA transcripts. A first-round RT-PCR of the TCR CDR3 used the HTBI primer set. From the multiplex PCR reads, TCRdb called clonotypes with MiXCR, one entry per CDR3 protein. The profile shows about 420,000 distinct CDR3 sequences, roughly an eighth of them singletons. J was trimmed by 1 base and V by 4 bases; bases with no gene match: 6. The germline gives CDR1 SGHRS, CDR2 YFSETQ. This CDR3 spans 15 amino acids. This sequence originates from a woman under 30 with Graves' hyperthyroidism. The sample taken for sequencing was blood. The V and J genes are TRBV5-1 and TRBJ2-3, with TRBD2 matching over 7 bases. CDR3 coding DNA: TGCGCCAGCAGCCCCAGCGGGATCGGCACAGATACGCAGTATTTT. Protein product: CASSPSGIGTDTQYF.